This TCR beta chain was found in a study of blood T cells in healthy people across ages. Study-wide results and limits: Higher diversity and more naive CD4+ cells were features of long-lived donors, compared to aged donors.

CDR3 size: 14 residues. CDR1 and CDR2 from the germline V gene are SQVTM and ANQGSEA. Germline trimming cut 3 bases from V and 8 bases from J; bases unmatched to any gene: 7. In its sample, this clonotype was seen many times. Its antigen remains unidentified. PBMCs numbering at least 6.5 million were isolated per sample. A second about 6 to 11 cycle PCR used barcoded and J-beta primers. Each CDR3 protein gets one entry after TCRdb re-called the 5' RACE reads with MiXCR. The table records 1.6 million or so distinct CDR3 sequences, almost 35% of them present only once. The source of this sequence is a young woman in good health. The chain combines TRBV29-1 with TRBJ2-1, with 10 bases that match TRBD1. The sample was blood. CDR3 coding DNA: TGCAGCGTTGACCTAATGACAGGGGGCGATGAGCAGTTCTTC. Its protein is CSVDLMTGGDEQFF.